These 19 T cell receptor beta chains originate from one sample sequenced in a study of response to subunit inactivated influenza vaccine (dated by TCRdb to the late 2010s). Library preparation used RT-PCR. Sequencing relied on an Illumina HiSeq 2500. TCRdb reprocessing: public reads trimmed at Q25 with fastp, clones called with MiXCR, in-frame beta chains kept. One record per CDR3 amino acid sequence lists the most common genes and DNA. The sample table shows over 400,000 distinct CDR3 sequences, and roughly 9.8% are seen once. The ten largest clones represent 12% of the sample. Explained via the paper, the time point label denotes: approximately 47 days after influenza vaccine administration. Source: PBMCs from blood, taken 40 to 50 days after vaccination. Receptor source: a man aged 50 or older who received an inactivated influenza vaccine. Donor details come from another sample of the same person, matched by shared clones.

This clonotype has a count of ten or more. The V and J genes are TRBV6-2 or TRBV6-3 and TRBJ2-1; TRBD1 aligns across 7 bases. Germline V lookup: CDR1 MNHEY, CDR2 SVGEGT. The CDR3 has 18 amino acids. V lost 0 bases and J lost 4; bases outside the gene matches: 12. This CDR3 reads CASSYSIKGTAVYNEQFF. CDR3 DNA: TGTGCCAGCAGTTACTCGATAAAGGGGACAGCGGTTTACAATGAGCAGTTCTTC.

This clonotype was picked up many times. This CDR3 reads CSVDSPRNTEAFF. CDR3 sequence (DNA): TGCAGCGTCGACAGCCCACGGAACACTGAAGCTTTCTTT. The V gene is TRBV29-1, the J gene TRBJ1-1; perhaps TRBD1 as D (5 bases). The length of the CDR3 is 13 residues. Trimming took off 6 bases at V and 1 base at J, with 12 bases between the two ends. The V gene's germline CDR1 is SQVTM and CDR2 ANQGSEA. Complete variable domain (other parts from reference TRBV29-1 and TRBJ1-1): SAVISQKPSRDICQRGTSLTIQCQVDSQVTMMFWYRQQPGQSLTLIATANQGSEATYESGFVIDKFPISRPNLTFSTLTVSNMSPEDSSIYLCSVDSPRNTEAFFGQGTRLTVV.

This clonotype was recorded many times. The gene calls are TRBV7-2 and TRBJ2-1; 9 nucleotides match TRBD2. V dropped 5 bases and J dropped 8; count of bases not matched to a gene: 10. Germline V CDR1 and CDR2: SGHTA, FQGNSA. The length of the CDR3 is 15 residues. CDR3 nucleotide sequence: TGTGCCAGCAGCCGAGCGGGAGGTATGGGATATGAGCAGTTCTTC. It yields the protein CASSRAGGMGYEQFF.

The V and J genes are TRBV7-8 and TRBJ1-4, with D perhaps TRBD1 (6 bases). From germline, CDR1 is SGHVS and CDR2 FQNEAQ. This CDR3 contains 16 residues. V shed 5 bases and J shed 5 bases, with 18 bases lying between them. The CDR3 DNA follows: TGTGCCAGCAGCCCCCGTCGTGTAGGGGGGAATGAAAAACTGTTTTTT. Translating gives CASSPRRVGGNEKLFF.

The chain recombines TRBV20-1 with TRBJ1-6, with 7 positions matching TRBD1. The CDR3 contains 13 residues. J gave up 10 bases and V 4 bases, and 7 bases lay outside the gene matches. Germline loops: CDR1 DFQATT, CDR2 SNEGSKA (reference sequence). CDR3 region: CSATEGAGSPLHF. The CDR3 region has the DNA TGCAGTGCTACCGAGGGGGCAGGATCACCCCTCCACTTT.

At least ten counts were recorded for this clonotype. The chain links TRBV12-3 or TRBV12-4 to TRBJ1-1; TRBD1 might be the D (6 bases). There are 14 residues in the CDR3. V was pared by 2 bases and J by 5 bases, with 12 bases between. The CDR3 spells CASSLQGRVTEAFF. In DNA form, the CDR3 reads TGTGCCAGCAGTTTACAGGGGCGGGTGACTGAAGCTTTCTTT.

This clonotype was detected a few times. V gene TRBV7-2 combines with J gene TRBJ1-5; tentative D call: TRBD1 (5 bases). Germline V gene data show CDR1 as SGHTA and CDR2 as FQGNSA. V was cut by 1 base and J by 7 bases, with 14 bases left in between. The CDR3 spans 15 residues. The CDR3 is CASSLGQMGRQPQHF. The CDR3 DNA reads as TGTGCCAGCAGCTTAGGACAGATGGGGAGACAGCCCCAGCATTTT.

This clonotype was observed at least ten times. V and J are TRBV7-2 and TRBJ2-5; TRBD2 might be the D (6 bases). This CDR3 is built from 13 residues. Germline CDR1 and CDR2: SGHTA and FQGNSA. The germline V and J ends were trimmed by 4 bases and 5 bases, with 11 bases remaining between them. CDR3 region: CASSWSEGETQYF. CDR3 bases: TGTGCCAGCAGCTGGTCGGAGGGGGAGACCCAGTACTTC.

In this sample, this clonotype turned up a few times. This rearrangement joins TRBV7-9 to TRBJ1-4; the D is unclear. Trimming took 0 bases from V and 7 from J, leaving 9 bases between them. The length of the CDR3 is 14 residues. CDR1 is SEHNR and CDR2 is FQNEAQ in the germline V gene (reference sequence). CDR3 bases: TGTGCCAGCAGCTTAGCCGGTAGCGGTGAAAAACTGTTTTTT. Its protein product is CASSLAGSGEKLFF. Looking up the rest from reference TRBV7-9 and TRBJ1-4 gives the full variable domain: DTGVSQNPRHKITKRGQNVTFRCDPISEHNRLYWYRQTLGQGPEFLTYFQNEAQLEKSRLLSDRFSAERPKGSFSTLEIQRTEQGDSAMYLCASSLAGSGEKLFFGSGTQLSVL.

There are many counts of this clonotype. The rearrangement uses TRBV29-1 and TRBJ2-7, with 7 bases lining up with TRBD1. V lost 4 bases and J lost 1; bases outside the gene matches: 4. Germline values: CDR1 SQVTM, CDR2 ANQGSEA. This CDR3 has 13 residues. CDR3 DNA: TGCAGCGTTGGCCTGGGACAGTCCTACGAGCAGTACTTC. As protein: CSVGLGQSYEQYF.

The chain has TRBV20-1 and TRBJ2-7; the match to TRBD1 covers 8 bases. In germline, CDR1 is DFQATT, CDR2 SNEGSKA (reference sequence). The CDR3 contains 15 residues. Trimming removed 0 bases from V and 4 bases from J; junction bases left unmatched: 8. The chain's CDR3 is CSARDPGGRRYEQYF. The CDR3 DNA sequence: TGCAGTGCTAGAGACCCAGGGGGCAGGAGGTACGAGCAGTACTTC.

This clonotype was counted only a few times. The chain is built from TRBV20-1 and TRBJ2-3; TRBD1 matches 11 bases. The CDR3 covers 17 residues. The V gene end was trimmed by 3 bases and the J gene end by 3 bases; junction bases not matched to a gene: 11. The germline gives CDR1 DFQATT, CDR2 SNEGSKA (reference sequence). The CDR3 DNA reads as TGCAGTGCTAGCCTTCCCCTCGGGACAGGGGGAACAGATACGCAGTATTTT. Residues: CSASLPLGTGGTDTQYF.

In this sample, this clonotype turned up a few times. Here the CDR3 DNA reads TGTGCCAGCTCACCACGGGGGATGAATTCACCCCTCCACTTT. It translates to CASSPRGMNSPLHF. The chain has TRBV18 and TRBJ1-6; D is perhaps TRBD1 (5 bases). V was cut by 1 base and J by 7 bases, with 8 bases left in between. Looked up from germline, CDR1 is KGHSH and CDR2 is LQKENI. The CDR3 is 14 residues long.

The chain employs TRBV7-2 and TRBJ1-5, with D perhaps TRBD1 (6 bases). The CDR3 runs 16 residues. The germline gives CDR1 SGHTA, CDR2 FQGNSA. The germline V and J ends were trimmed by 5 bases and 2 bases, with 16 bases remaining between them. The CDR3 region has the DNA TGTGCCAGCAGCATGAGAATCGGGGGCCGCAATCAGCCCCAGCATTTT. Its translation: CASSMRIGGRNQPQHF.

CDR3 nucleotides: TGCGCCAGCAGCCAAGAAGACGCGGCCGATACGCAGTATTTT. It translates to CASSQEDAADTQYF. The chain combines TRBV4-1 with TRBJ2-3, with no clear D. Germline-derived CDR1 and CDR2 are MGHRA and YSYEKL. This CDR3 is built from 14 residues. V lost 0 bases and J 6 bases, leaving 10 bases between the germline ends.

This clonotype was counted a few times. This rearrangement joins TRBV4-2 to TRBJ2-2; D gene uncertain. The CDR3 is made up of 16 amino acids. V was pared by 1 base and J by 3 bases, with 12 bases between. CDR1 LGHNA and CDR2 YNFKEQ come from the germline V gene. The CDR3 protein is CASSQAYSSDTGELFF. In DNA, the CDR3 is TGTGCCAGCAGCCAAGCTTATAGCAGCGACACCGGGGAGCTGTTTTTT.

This clonotype was seen ten or more times. The gene calls are TRBV15 and TRBJ2-3, with 8 bases aligning to TRBD1. The germline V gene encodes CDR1 LNHNV and CDR2 YYDKDF (reference sequence). The V segment lost 6 bases and the J segment 1 base; nucleotides outside the gene matches: 6. This CDR3 spans 15 amino acids. The DNA for the CDR3 is TGTGCCACCAGAATAACAGGGGGAGGCACAGATACGCAGTATTTT. This gives the protein CATRITGGGTDTQYF. Combining the CDR3 with reference TRBV15 and TRBJ2-3 gives the whole variable domain DAMVIQNPRYQVTQFGKPVTLSCSQTLNHNVMYWYQQKSSQAPKLLFHYYDKDFNNEADTPDNFQSRRPNTSFCFLDIRSPGLGDTAMYLCATRITGGGTDTQYFGPGTRLTVL.

The V gene is TRBV4-2, the J gene TRBJ2-2, with D tentatively TRBD2 (6 bases). The germline V and J ends were trimmed by 4 bases and 4 bases, with 10 bases remaining between them. The germline gives CDR1 LGHNA, CDR2 YNFKEQ. The CDR3 totals 14 residues. The CDR3 nucleotides read TGTGCCAGCAGCCGGGGACTTGGCACCGGGGAGCTGTTTTTT. Protein: CASSRGLGTGELFF.

There are a few counts of this clonotype. The V and J genes are TRBV5-1 and TRBJ2-7; TRBD1 aligns across 7 bases. Per the germline V gene, CDR1 is SGHRS and CDR2 is YFSETQ. The CDR3 sequence is 16 residues long. The V gene end was trimmed by 4 bases and the J gene end by 5 bases; junction bases not matched to a gene: 15. CDR3 in amino acids: CASSEFSAAGGDEQYF. DNA for the CDR3: TGCGCCAGCAGCGAATTTAGTGCGGCAGGGGGTGACGAGCAGTACTTC.